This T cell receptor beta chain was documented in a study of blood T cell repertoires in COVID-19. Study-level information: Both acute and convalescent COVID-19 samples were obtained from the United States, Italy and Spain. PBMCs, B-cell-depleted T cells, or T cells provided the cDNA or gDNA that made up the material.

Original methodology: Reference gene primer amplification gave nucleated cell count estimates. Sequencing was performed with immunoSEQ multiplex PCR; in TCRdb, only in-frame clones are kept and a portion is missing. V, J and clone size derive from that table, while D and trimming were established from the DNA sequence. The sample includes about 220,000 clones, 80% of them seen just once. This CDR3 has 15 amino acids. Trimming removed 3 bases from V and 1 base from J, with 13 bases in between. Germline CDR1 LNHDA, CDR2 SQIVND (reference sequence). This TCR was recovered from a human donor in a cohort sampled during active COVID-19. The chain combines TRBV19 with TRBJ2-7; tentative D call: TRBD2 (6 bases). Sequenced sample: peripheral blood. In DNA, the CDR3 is TGTGCCAGTAGTATGAATAGCGGTCAGTCCTACGAGCAGTACTTC. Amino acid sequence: CASSMNSGQSYEQYF.